The 31 T cell receptor beta chains presented below share a single source sample, sequenced in a study of blood T cell repertoires in COVID-19. Data came from immunoSEQ multiplex PCR; TCRdb stores just in-frame clones and leaves some out. The sample consists of about 300,000 clones, about 85% of them appearing once. Sequenced sample: PBMCs or T cells enriched from blood (not recorded which). The receptor source for this set is a woman aged 45-65 years who had recovered from COVID-19.

This rearrangement joins TRBV11-3 to TRBJ2-1; 8 positions match TRBD1. CDR3 size: 13 residues. Germline V CDR1 and CDR2: SGHNT, YENEEA. The ends lost 5 bases at V and 7 bases at J; junction bases unmatched: 4. CDR3 protein: CASSPRQGNEQFF. The CDR3 region has the DNA TGTGCCAGCAGCCCCCGACAGGGGAATGAGCAGTTCTTC.

The rearrangement links TRBV4-1 to TRBJ2-4; 7 bases fit TRBD2. Germline loops: CDR1 MGHRA, CDR2 YSYEKL. Trimming removed 3 bases from V and 3 bases from J; junction bases left unmatched: 8. The CDR3 extends over 16 amino acids. The CDR3 DNA is TGCGCCAGCAGCCAGGGAGCGGGGCGGGGCAAAAACATTCAGTACTTC. Protein: CASSQGAGRGKNIQYF.

The J gene is TRBJ2-7, the V gene TRBV27, with 8 positions matching TRBD1. The CDR3 consists of 14 residues. J gave up 6 bases and V 2 bases, and 6 bases lay outside the gene matches. From germline, CDR1 is MNHEY and CDR2 SMNVEV (reference sequence). CDR3 nucleotides: TGTGCCAGCAGTTTACTGGACAGGGAAGGCGAGCAGTACTTC. Translation: CASSLLDREGEQYF.

This chain connects TRBV9 to TRBJ2-3; 10 nucleotides match TRBD2. With 0 bases clipped from V and 2 bases from J, the junction kept 9 bases outside the gene matches. The CDR3 loop spans 18 amino acids. CDR1 is SGDLS, CDR2 YYNGEE, per germline. The CDR3 coding sequence is TGTGCCAGCAGCGTAGCCTCAATAGCGGGGGGATACACAGATACGCAGTATTTT. This gives the protein CASSVASIAGGYTDTQYF.

This clone was seen a single time. The chain joins TRBV19 to TRBJ2-3; 7 bases agree with TRBD2. The CDR3 sequence is 18 residues long. Germline V gene sequence: CDR1 LNHDA, CDR2 SQIVND (reference sequence). V lost 1 base, J lost 4 bases, and 14 bases stayed unmatched. CDR3 in amino acids: CASSIASGFAGAADTQYF. The CDR3 DNA reads as TGTGCCAGTAGTATAGCCTCCGGGTTTGCGGGAGCCGCAGATACGCAGTATTTT.

The V and J genes are TRBV30 and TRBJ2-1, with a possible D match to TRBD1 (5 bases). V lost 2 bases and J lost 10, with 9 bases in between. Germline CDR1 reads GTSNPN; CDR2 reads SVGIG (reference sequence). The CDR3 is made up of 11 amino acids. The CDR3 sequence is CAWSNRHEQFF. The CDR3 bases are TGTGCCTGGAGTAACAGGCACGAGCAGTTCTTC.

The chain couples TRBV7-9 to TRBJ2-1, with D possibly being TRBD1 (5 bases). CDR1 and CDR2 from the germline V gene are SEHNR and FQNEAQ (reference sequence). The CDR3 runs to 14 residues. V was shortened by 4 bases and J by 4 bases, with 11 bases between the two germline ends. The CDR3 protein is CASSYTSGYNEQFF. The CDR3 region has the DNA TGTGCCAGCAGCTACACCTCAGGGTACAATGAGCAGTTCTTC.

The rearrangement joins TRBV11-2 to TRBJ2-3, with D maybe TRBD2 (5 bases). This CDR3 is 14 amino acids long. Trimming removed 5 bases at V and 2 bases at J, with 11 bases between. The germline V gene encodes CDR1 SGHAT and CDR2 FQNNGV. The CDR3 region is CASSPMTNTDTQYF. In DNA form, the CDR3 reads TGTGCCAGCAGCCCAATGACTAACACAGATACGCAGTATTTT.

The J gene is TRBJ2-1, the V gene TRBV19; D may be TRBD2 (7 bases). There are 16 residues in the CDR3. The germline V gene has CDR1 LNHDA and CDR2 SQIVND (reference sequence). V was shortened by 4 bases and J by 5 bases, with 18 bases between the two germline ends. CDR3 protein: CASSTWGGAENNEQFF. Here the CDR3 DNA reads TGTGCCAGTAGTACCTGGGGGGGGGCTGAGAACAATGAGCAGTTCTTC.

This chain connects TRBV6-2 or TRBV6-3 to TRBJ2-2; D perhaps matches TRBD2 (5 bases). The CDR3 loop spans 16 amino acids. Trimming removed 6 bases from V and 0 bases from J, with 14 bases in between. CDR1 MNHEY and CDR2 SVGEGT come from the germline V gene. The CDR3 nucleotides read TGTGCCAGCAGCCTCCGAGCAGCGGCGAACACCGGGGAGCTGTTTTTT. It encodes CASSLRAAANTGELFF.

The V call is TRBV29-1, the J call TRBJ2-2; weak D call: TRBD1 (6 bases). Trimming stripped 7 bases from V and 6 bases from J, with 18 bases between. The CDR3 is made up of 14 amino acids. Germline CDR1 SQVTM, CDR2 ANQGSEA. The CDR3 spells CSAASGEWSGELFF. The CDR3 DNA reads TGCAGCGCGGCTTCAGGGGAGTGGTCCGGGGAGCTGTTTTTT.

This chain uses TRBV7-9 with TRBJ1-1; TRBD1 might be the D (6 bases). The germline V gene encodes CDR1 SEHNR and CDR2 FQNEAQ (reference sequence). The CDR3 is made up of 15 amino acids. The germline V and J ends were trimmed by 5 bases and 4 bases, with 17 bases remaining between them. CDR3 coding DNA: TGTGCCAGCAGCCTGAGACAGGCCGCGGTCACTGAAGCTTTCTTT. This gives the protein CASSLRQAAVTEAFF.

This chain joins TRBV9 and TRBJ1-1; D perhaps matches TRBD1 (5 bases). The V end was cut by 5 bases, the J end by 8 bases, with 16 bases between. CDR3 length: 13 amino acids. Germline V gives CDR1 SGDLS, CDR2 YYNGEE. The CDR3 sequence: CASRAQGDREAFF. The CDR3 DNA sequence: TGTGCCAGCAGGGCCCAAGGGGATCGGGAAGCTTTCTTT.

This CDR3 reads CASSPASRGGQPQHF. The CDR3 DNA follows: TGTGCCAGCAGCCCCGCCTCCCGAGGGGGACAGCCCCAGCATTTT. V is TRBV6-6 and J is TRBJ1-5; TRBD1 is a possible D gene (6 bases). CDR3 length: 15 residues. Germline V lookup: CDR1 MNHNY, CDR2 SVGAGI (reference sequence). The ends were cut back, 6 bases at V and 7 bases at J, with 19 bases in the middle.

This clone has just a few counts. The chain recombines TRBV14 with TRBJ2-1; TRBD2 agrees at 11 bases. Trimming removed 3 bases from V and 6 bases from J; junction bases left unmatched: 19. CDR3 length: 20 residues. Germline CDR1 and CDR2: SGHDN and FVKESK. The CDR3 region has the DNA TGTGCCAGCAGCCATAGGGTGGGACTAGCGGAGTTGGGGTCTATCAATGAGCAGTTCTTC. Residues: CASSHRVGLAELGSINEQFF.

V and J are TRBV4-1 and TRBJ1-2, with 8 bases that match TRBD1. Per germline, CDR1 MGHRA and CDR2 YSYEKL. The CDR3 runs to 17 residues. V trimming: 3 bases; J trimming: 2 bases; junction bases outside the gene matches: 11. The CDR3 region is CASSQDHAQGANYGYTF. As DNA, the CDR3 is TGCGCCAGCAGCCAGGACCACGCTCAGGGGGCGAACTATGGCTACACCTTC.

This sequence joins TRBV19 and TRBJ1-5; D not resolved. The V and J ends lost 1 base and 3 bases respectively, with 10 bases between them. The CDR3 runs to 15 residues. Germline loops: CDR1 LNHDA, CDR2 SQIVND (reference sequence). CDR3 in amino acids: CASSIAIYPNQPQHF. The CDR3, as DNA: TGTGCCAGTAGTATAGCTATTTATCCCAATCAGCCCCAGCATTTT.

As regards this clone: This specimen includes other DNA sequences encoding the same CDR3. The CDR3 DNA sequence: TGTGCCAGCAACGGACAGGGTACTGAAGCTTTCTTT. The encoded protein is CASNGQGTEAFF. The chain joins TRBV19 to TRBJ1-1; 8 nucleotides line up with TRBD1. V trimming: 9 bases; J trimming: 5 bases; junction bases outside the gene matches: 5. The CDR3 length is 12 residues. Germline-derived CDR1 and CDR2 are LNHDA and SQIVND (reference sequence). The full variable domain, its missing parts supplied by reference TRBV19 and TRBJ1-1, is DGGITQSPKYLFRKEGQNVTLSCEQNLNHDAMYWYRQDPGQGLRLIYYSQIVNDFQKGDIAEGYSVSREKKESFPLTVTSAQKNPTAFYLCASNGQGTEAFFGQGTRLTVV.

The CDR3 DNA reads TGCGCCAGCAGCCAGGGACAGGGCGGCGAGCAGTACTTC. Translated: CASSQGQGGEQYF. The chain combines TRBV4-1 with TRBJ2-7; 9 bases fit TRBD1. The CDR3 loop spans 13 amino acids. After removal of 3 bases from V and 6 bases from J, the junction contained 3 bases not matched to a gene. CDR1 is MGHRA, CDR2 YSYEKL, per germline.

The rearrangement joins TRBV30 to TRBJ1-2, with D uncertain. The V gene's germline CDR1 is GTSNPN and CDR2 SVGIG (reference sequence). The CDR3 runs to 12 residues. Trimming took 1 base from V and 8 from J, leaving 11 bases between them. CDR3 sequence (DNA): TGTGCCTGGAGTGGAGGGCCGGGGGGCTACACCTTC. Its protein is CAWSGGPGGYTF.

This chain joins TRBV30 and TRBJ2-7; 8 nucleotides agree with TRBD2. With V trimmed by 4 bases and J by 3 bases, 5 bases remained unmatched. This CDR3 is built from 13 residues. CDR1 is GTSNPN, CDR2 SVGIG, per germline (reference sequence). The DNA for the CDR3 is TGTGCCTGGAATGCGGGGGGCCGCTACGAGCAGTACTTC. It translates to CAWNAGGRYEQYF.

The chain has TRBV7-9 and TRBJ1-6, with D possibly TRBD1 on 6 matching bases. The CDR3 is made up of 16 amino acids. V lost 4 bases and J 5 bases, leaving 15 bases between the germline ends. Germline V gene lookup returns CDR1 SEHNR and CDR2 FQNEAQ (reference sequence). The CDR3 DNA reads as TGTGCCAGCAGCTCCCGTCCAGGGGCGGATAATTCACCCCTCCACTTT. This encodes CASSSRPGADNSPLHF.

The chain uses TRBV10-2 and TRBJ2-5; the match to TRBD2 covers 9 bases. Per the germline V gene, CDR1 is WSHSY and CDR2 is SAAADI. This CDR3 has 17 residues. The V gene end was trimmed by 3 bases and the J gene end by 4 bases; junction bases not matched to a gene: 12. The chain's CDR3 is CASSDFGGGARRETQYF. The CDR3 DNA follows: TGCGCCAGCAGTGACTTTGGCGGGGGGGCGCGACGAGAGACCCAGTACTTC.

J is TRBJ2-7 and V is TRBV5-1, with 9 bases that match TRBD1. The trim removed 4 bases at V and 2 bases at J, leaving 7 bases unmatched. CDR3 size: 15 residues. CDR1 is SGHRS and CDR2 is YFSETQ in the germline V gene. The CDR3 region is CASSRPRQGAYEQYF. In nucleotides, the CDR3 is TGCGCCAGCAGCCGCCCGAGACAGGGGGCCTACGAGCAGTACTTC.

This clone has only one observation. The rearrangement uses TRBV5-1 and TRBJ1-1; no reliable D call. V lost 1 base to trimming and J lost 2 bases, with 9 bases between them. The germline V gene has CDR1 SGHRS and CDR2 YFSETQ. This CDR3 has 14 amino acids. The CDR3 nucleotides are TGCGCCAGCAGCTTGTTTGCGAAAAACACTGAAGCTTTCTTT. It is translated as CASSLFAKNTEAFF.

This chain connects TRBV28 to TRBJ1-5, with 9 bases aligning to TRBD1. This CDR3 has 16 amino acids. The junction had 13 bases not matched to a gene; V was cut back by 6 bases and J by 7 bases. The germline gives CDR1 MDHEN, CDR2 SYDVKM. The chain's CDR3 is CASRRTGGAFIQPQHF. The DNA of the CDR3 is TGTGCCAGCAGACGTACAGGGGGCGCCTTTATCCAGCCCCAGCATTTT. Based on the CDR3 plus reference TRBV28 and TRBJ1-5, the full variable domain is DVKVTQSSRYLVKRTGEKVFLECVQDMDHENMFWYRQDPGLGLRLIYFSYDVKMKEKGDIPEGYSVSREKKERFSLILESASTNQTSMYLCASRRTGGAFIQPQHFGDGTRLSIL.

As DNA, the CDR3 is TGTGCCAGCAGCCCCCGGACAGGTCTCACCGGGGAGCTGTTTTTT. Translation: CASSPRTGLTGELFF. The chain is built from TRBV5-4 and TRBJ2-2; 7 positions match TRBD1. In germline, CDR1 is SGHNT, CDR2 YYREEE (reference sequence). V shed 4 bases, J shed 4 bases, and the junction held 7 bases outside the gene matches. This CDR3 has 15 amino acids.

The rearrangement links TRBV29-1 to TRBJ2-2, with TRBD1 identical over 9 bases. This CDR3 has 15 amino acids. The V gene end was trimmed by 6 bases and the J gene end by 7 bases; junction bases not matched to a gene: 12. CDR1 and CDR2 from the germline V gene are SQVTM and ANQGSEA. DNA of the CDR3: TGCAGCGTCGAAACCGGGACAGGGTCGGTCGGGGAGCTGTTTTTT. Encoded protein: CSVETGTGSVGELFF.

This sequence joins TRBV7-6 and TRBJ1-4; D is possibly TRBD1 (6 bases). Germline CDR1 and CDR2: SGHVS and FNYEAQ. V was trimmed by 1 base and J by 6 bases, leaving 15 bases between them. This CDR3 spans 16 amino acids. CDR3 bases: TGTGCCAGCAGCTTAGAGGCGGCAGGGGAGTATGAAAAACTGTTTTTT. This encodes CASSLEAAGEYEKLFF.

In its sample, this clone was seen a few times. V and J are TRBV9 and TRBJ1-1, with TRBD1 identical over 9 bases. Unmatched junction bases numbered 14, after V lost 4 bases and J lost 1 base. Looked up from germline, CDR1 is SGDLS and CDR2 is YYNGEE. The CDR3 has 18 amino acids. The CDR3 here is CASSPTGTGKLQNTEAFF. The CDR3 DNA follows: TGTGCCAGCAGCCCTACTGGGACAGGGAAACTTCAGAACACTGAAGCTTTCTTT.

The V gene is TRBV12-3 or TRBV12-4, the J gene TRBJ1-1, with TRBD1 as a possible D gene (5 bases). Trimming took 5 bases from V and 4 from J, leaving 11 bases between them. This CDR3 has 13 residues. The CDR3, as DNA: TGTGCCAGCAGTCCAGGGTGGGGCACTGAAGCTTTCTTT. This codes for CASSPGWGTEAFF.